This is a list of T cell receptor beta chains from one sample in a study of early T cells in non-severe SARS-CoV-2 infection. TCRdb re-analysed the 5' RACE reads in MiXCR, keeping a single row per CDR3 protein. The data hold 35,000 to 50,000 distinct CDR3 sequences, with 5.5% to 7% observed a single time. Sequenced material: whole blood, taken at baseline. The receptors derive from an adult who was a healthcare worker with PCR-confirmed SARS-CoV-2 infection or an uninfected control (not recorded which). CDR3s include the opening cysteine and the closing phenylalanine or tryptophan. The order of the fields is D gene, clone size, V gene, J gene, CDR3 DNA, CDR3 protein. The D gene is left open where the match is weak. The size entry is marked missing in some rows and otherwise reads once, few, many or a size class.

D: TRBD2
size: few
V: TRBV5-4
J: TRBJ2-5
DNA: TGTGCCAGCAGCTTGGGACTAGCGGGAGGGCCTCGGGCGGAGACCCAGTACTTC
CDR3: CASSLGLAGGPRAETQYF

D: TRBD1
size: many
V: TRBV28
J: TRBJ1-2
DNA: TGTGCCAGCAGTTTTCGATCAACAGGGGGCAGGGGCTACACCTTC
CDR3: CASSFRSTGGRGYTF

D: -
size: few
V: TRBV5-1
J: TRBJ2-3
DNA: TGCGCCAGCAGCTTGTCGGGGGATACCGGCTATACGCAGTATTTT
CDR3: CASSLSGDTGYTQYF

D: -
size: many
V: TRBV5-1
J: TRBJ2-1
DNA: TGCGCCAGCAGCCTCCTTTCCTCCTACAATGAGCAGTTCTTC
CDR3: CASSLLSSYNEQFF

D: -
size: many
V: TRBV7-6
J: TRBJ2-2
DNA: TGTGCCAGCAGCTTAGAGTTGGTCACCGGGGAGCTGTTTTTT
CDR3: CASSLELVTGELFF

D: -
size: -
V: TRBV12-3/TRBV12-4
J: TRBJ1-1
DNA: TGTGCCAGCAGTCTGACAGCGAACACTGAAGCTTTCTTT
CDR3: CASSLTANTEAFF

D: TRBD1
size: -
V: TRBV7-2
J: TRBJ1-2
DNA: TGTGCCAGCAGCTTAGGACCGGACAGGTCTGGGGGCTACACCTTC
CDR3: CASSLGPDRSGGYTF

D: -
size: -
V: TRBV5-4
J: TRBJ2-4
DNA: TGTGCCAGCAGCTTATTTTCGGACAAAAACATTCAGTACTTC
CDR3: CASSLFSDKNIQYF

D: TRBD1
size: few
V: TRBV9
J: TRBJ2-7
DNA: TGTGCCAGCAGCGTATCAGGGGGCGCGTTGAACGAGCAGTACTTC
CDR3: CASSVSGGALNEQYF

D: -
size: many
V: TRBV5-4
J: TRBJ2-7
DNA: TGTGCCAGCAGCAAAACCGACTCCTCCGTCTACGAGCAGTACTTC
CDR3: CASSKTDSSVYEQYF

D: -
size: few
V: TRBV11-3
J: TRBJ2-2
DNA: TGTGCCAGCAGCTTAGCATTCACCGGGGAGCTGTTTTTT
CDR3: CASSLAFTGELFF

D: TRBD1
size: few
V: TRBV5-1
J: TRBJ2-1
DNA: TGCGCCAGCAGCTTCCGGACAGGCTACAATGAGCAGTTCTTC
CDR3: CASSFRTGYNEQFF

D: -
size: many
V: TRBV11-2
J: TRBJ1-1
DNA: TGTGCCAGCAGCTTAGGCGTGGTGATGAACACTGAAGCTTTCTTT
CDR3: CASSLGVVMNTEAFF

D: -
size: many
V: TRBV29-1
J: TRBJ1-1
DNA: TGCAGCGTCGGGGACATCGCAGCTTTCTTT
CDR3: CSVGDIAAFF

D: -
size: -
V: TRBV5-1
J: TRBJ2-3
DNA: TGCGCCAGCAGCTTGTTGGGATGGGAGGCAGATACGCAGTATTTT
CDR3: CASSLLGWEADTQYF

D: -
size: many
V: TRBV10-3
J: TRBJ1-2
DNA: TGTGCCATCGAATCCTCCGGGGGCTACACCTTC
CDR3: CAIESSGGYTF

D: TRBD2
size: many
V: TRBV7-2
J: TRBJ2-7
DNA: TGTGCCAGCAGCCCCGGGACTAGCAACGAGCAGTACTTC
CDR3: CASSPGTSNEQYF

D: -
size: many
V: TRBV4-1
J: TRBJ1-1
DNA: TGCGCCAGCAGCCAAGATCGTTCCCTGAACACTGAAGCTTTCTTT
CDR3: CASSQDRSLNTEAFF

D: -
size: few
V: TRBV20-1
J: TRBJ1-5
DNA: TGCAGTGCTCCTCACAAGAGTAGCAATCAGCCCCAGCATTTT
CDR3: CSAPHKSSNQPQHF

D: -
size: many
V: TRBV12-3/TRBV12-4
J: TRBJ1-1
DNA: TGTGCCAGCAGTTTGTCAAGGGTGACTGAAGCTTTCTTT
CDR3: CASSLSRVTEAFF

D: -
size: many
V: TRBV9
J: TRBJ2-2
DNA: TGTGCCAGCAGCGTATGGGACACCACCGGGGAGCTGTTTTTT
CDR3: CASSVWDTTGELFF

D: -
size: many
V: TRBV5-1
J: TRBJ2-2
DNA: TGCGCCAGCAGCTATTCAGGAGATGCTGGCGGGGAGCTGTTTTTT
CDR3: CASSYSGDAGGELFF

D: -
size: many
V: TRBV5-1
J: TRBJ2-3
DNA: TGCGCCAGCAGCTTGGATCCTTCTCTGGGCACAGATACGCAGTATTTT
CDR3: CASSLDPSLGTDTQYF

D: -
size: -
V: TRBV12-3/TRBV12-4
J: TRBJ2-7
DNA: TGTGCCAGCAGTATGGGAGACGAGCAGTACTTC
CDR3: CASSMGDEQYF

D: TRBD1
size: many
V: TRBV7-9
J: TRBJ1-4
DNA: TGTGCCAGCAGCTTACCGGGACAGGGAACAACTAATGAAAAACTGTTTTTT
CDR3: CASSLPGQGTTNEKLFF

D: -
size: -
V: TRBV4-1
J: TRBJ2-1
DNA: TGCGCCAGCAGCCAAGGAGGGGGAGGCCCTTACAATGAGCAGTTCTTC
CDR3: CASSQGGGGPYNEQFF

D: -
size: -
V: TRBV11-2
J: TRBJ2-3
DNA: TGTGCCAGCAACCTAGGTCCCCCGGGGTCAGATACGCAGTATTTT
CDR3: CASNLGPPGSDTQYF

D: TRBD2
size: many
V: TRBV25-1
J: TRBJ2-5
DNA: TGTGCCAGCAGTGGAGCGGGACGGACCCAAGAGACCCAGTACTTC
CDR3: CASSGAGRTQETQYF

D: -
size: few
V: TRBV20-1
J: TRBJ1-5
DNA: TGCAGTGCTGCCGGGGGGGAGCCCCAGCATTTT
CDR3: CSAAGGEPQHF

D: TRBD1
size: many
V: TRBV30
J: TRBJ1-5
DNA: TGTGCCTGGCGTGGACAGGGTGGGACTTCCCAGCATTTT
CDR3: CAWRGQGGTSQHF

D: TRBD2
size: many
V: TRBV12-3/TRBV12-4
J: TRBJ2-3
DNA: TGTGCCAGCAGTTTTGCTAGCGGGAGTGGCGGTGAGACGCAGTATTTT
CDR3: CASSFASGSGGETQYF

D: TRBD2
size: few
V: TRBV18
J: TRBJ2-7
DNA: TGTGCCAGCTCACCACGTCCGAGCGGGGGGTCCTACGAGCAGTACTTC
CDR3: CASSPRPSGGSYEQYF

D: -
size: few
V: TRBV10-3
J: TRBJ1-6
DNA: TGTGCCATCAGTGAGTCACAGTATAATTCACCCCTCCACTTT
CDR3: CAISESQYNSPLHF

D: -
size: many
V: TRBV24-1
J: TRBJ1-1
DNA: TGTGCCACCAGTGACCCCTCACGGAACACTGAAGCTTTCTTT
CDR3: CATSDPSRNTEAFF

D: -
size: many
V: TRBV6-2/TRBV6-3
J: TRBJ1-1
DNA: TGTGCCAGCAGTTATCGGCGAACTGAAGCTTTCTTT
CDR3: CASSYRRTEAFF

D: TRBD1
size: many
V: TRBV4-2
J: TRBJ1-2
DNA: TGTGCCAGCAGCCAAGTCCGCGGGACAGGGTTCGGCTACACCTTC
CDR3: CASSQVRGTGFGYTF

D: -
size: many
V: TRBV5-1
J: TRBJ1-1
DNA: TGCGCCAGCAGCCCCGACGTGAAGAACACTGAAGCTTTCTTT
CDR3: CASSPDVKNTEAFF

D: -
size: many
V: TRBV7-2
J: TRBJ1-1
DNA: TGTGCCAGCAGCTTCAATATTAACACTGAAGCTTTCTTT
CDR3: CASSFNINTEAFF

D: TRBD1
size: many
V: TRBV2
J: TRBJ2-7
DNA: TGTGCCAGCAGGGCAACCGGGACAGGGTACGAGCAGTACTTC
CDR3: CASRATGTGYEQYF

D: -
size: many
V: TRBV7-9
J: TRBJ1-2
DNA: TGTGCCAGCAGCAAAACGGGGGTCGGCTATGGCTACACCTTC
CDR3: CASSKTGVGYGYTF

D: TRBD2
size: many
V: TRBV5-1
J: TRBJ2-1
DNA: TGCGCCAGCAGCTTACCCCTAGCGGGGTTTACCAATGAGCAGTTCTTC
CDR3: CASSLPLAGFTNEQFF

D: TRBD1
size: many
V: TRBV7-9
J: TRBJ2-3
DNA: TGTGCCAGCAGCTGGACAGGGGACATGGATACGCAGTATTTT
CDR3: CASSWTGDMDTQYF

D: TRBD2
size: many
V: TRBV20-1
J: TRBJ2-7
DNA: TGCAGTGCTAGAGATGGATGGGCGGGGGACGAGTACTTC
CDR3: CSARDGWAGDEYF

D: TRBD1
size: many
V: TRBV6-5
J: TRBJ1-6
DNA: TGTGCCAGCACCACGGGACAGAATAATTCACCCCTCCACTTT
CDR3: CASTTGQNNSPLHF

D: TRBD2
size: many
V: TRBV27
J: TRBJ2-1
DNA: TGTGCCAGCAGTCGCGGGGGGAGTGCCAACAATGAGCAGTTCTTC
CDR3: CASSRGGSANNEQFF

D: -
size: few
V: TRBV29-1
J: TRBJ1-1
DNA: TGCAGCGTTGAAGGCGGGCACCTTGAAGCTTTCTTT
CDR3: CSVEGGHLEAFF

D: TRBD1
size: many
V: TRBV25-1
J: TRBJ2-7
DNA: TGTGCCAGCAGTGGTCGATTTCGGGGACAGGGTGCCCACGAGCAGTACTTC
CDR3: CASSGRFRGQGAHEQYF

D: TRBD2
size: many
V: TRBV11-3
J: TRBJ2-3
DNA: TGTGCCAGCAGCCCTGGGGCGGGCGGGAGGACAGATACGCAGTATTTT
CDR3: CASSPGAGGRTDTQYF

D: TRBD1
size: many
V: TRBV7-2
J: TRBJ2-2
DNA: TGTGCCAGCACGGAGGACAGGGAATTATGGGAGCTGTTTTTT
CDR3: CASTEDRELWELFF

D: TRBD1
size: -
V: TRBV19
J: TRBJ2-7
DNA: TGTGCCAGTACAGGGACAGGGAATCTCTACTACGAGCAGTACTTC
CDR3: CASTGTGNLYYEQYF

D: -
size: few
V: TRBV7-9
J: TRBJ2-2
DNA: TGTGCCAGCAGCCCTCAACCGCTGGACGCCGGGGAGCTGTTTTTT
CDR3: CASSPQPLDAGELFF